This T cell receptor (beta chain) was sequenced during a study of CD8 T cells in ankylosing spondylitis. Study-level results: Blood from ankylosing spondylitis patients appeared to carry a characteristic roughly 8-variant TCR beta motif.

With molecular barcodes, quantitative 5'-RACE was used to make the TCR beta libraries. TCRdb independently ran MiXCR on the 5' RACE reads; one entry per CDR3 protein. The repertoire holds 390,000 or so distinct CDR3 sequences, with around 22% as singletons. Regarding this clonotype: Its antigen is as yet unknown.

The sequence was collected from a male donor with ankylosing spondylitis. Sequenced: blood, either unsorted or a sorted T cell fraction (not recorded which).

The CDR3 nucleotides read TGCGCCAGCAGCTTGTTAGGGAGGACAGGGACCTACGAGCAGTACTTC. Amino acid sequence: CASSLLGRTGTYEQYF. The rearrangement uses TRBV5-1 and TRBJ2-7; 8 bases align to TRBD1. Germline V gene data show CDR1 as SGHRS and CDR2 as YFSETQ. The CDR3 length is 16 residues. J gave up 2 bases and V 1 base, and 8 bases lay outside the gene matches.